These 25 T cell receptor beta chains came from one sample sequenced in a study of T-cell reconstitution after alpha-beta-depleted transplantation in children (TCRdb year 2016). The label giving this sample's treatment or condition can be read as: allogeneic hematopoietic cell transplantation with graft depleted of TCRalphabeta T cells and CD19 B cells. Receptors were amplified or captured by PCR. Sequenced using an Illumina HiSeq 2500. Molecular barcoding was employed in the preparation of TCR libraries, with unique molecular identifiers being used to normalize TCRbeta repertoire quantification. In-frame beta chains were kept once TCRdb had trimmed the public reads at Q25 with fastp and called clones with MiXCR. Every distinct CDR3 protein forms one entry, paired with its most common genes and DNA. The sample records 90,000 to 100,000 distinct CDR3 sequences, around 22% of which are singletons. The ten largest make up roughly 23% of the sample.

The sequenced sample was PBMCs, obtained before TCRalphabeta/CD19-depleted stem cell transplant. The source of these receptors is a boy between 2 and 10 years old with acute lymphoblastic leukemia, due to receive a stem cell transplant.

This clonotype was counted a few times. At one boundary the junction diverges from the germline segment, which might be a read error. The chain links TRBV20-1 to TRBJ2-5; either TRBD1 or TRBD2 may fit D (6 bases each). The CDR3 is 11 amino acids. Per germline, CDR1 DFQATT and CDR2 SNEGSKA (reference sequence). The CDR3 here is CSAPAGRGGGF. The DNA of the CDR3 is TGCAGTGCCCCCGCCGGGCGCGGAGGGGGGTTC.

V and J are TRBV20-1 and TRBJ2-2, with D maybe TRBD1 (6 bases). This CDR3 comprises 13 residues. Germline loops: CDR1 DFQATT, CDR2 SNEGSKA (reference sequence). This chain's CDR3 is CSARTADTGELFF. The CDR3 DNA follows: TGCAGCGCTCGGACAGCCGACACCGGGGAGCTGTTTTTT.

This chain uses TRBV20-1 with TRBJ2-7; D is uncertain. V was pared by 4 bases and J by 11 bases, with 6 bases between. CDR3 length: 8 amino acids. Germline assignment: CDR1 DFQATT and CDR2 SNEGSKA (reference sequence). CDR3 nucleotides: TGCAGTGCTAACCAAGAGTACTTC. As protein: CSANQEYF.

This clonotype appeared a few times. V gene TRBV14 combines with J gene TRBJ2-5; D is uncertain. Germline V CDR1 and CDR2: SGHDN, FVKESK. The CDR3 consists of 14 residues. The ends were cut back, 1 base at V and 2 bases at J, with 8 bases in the middle. The CDR3 reads CASSQAYPQETQYF. CDR3 bases: TGTGCCAGCAGCCAAGCGTATCCTCAAGAGACCCAGTACTTC.

The rearrangement joins TRBV28 to TRBJ1-5; no firm D call. Germline V gene data show CDR1 as MDHEN and CDR2 as SYDVKM. V was cut by 2 bases and J by 3 bases, with 11 bases left in between. The CDR3 is made up of 15 amino acids. CDR3 DNA: TGTGCCAGCAGTTTAGGTTCGGGGAACAATCAGCCCCAGCATTTT. Translated, it gives CASSLGSGNNQPQHF.

The CDR3, as DNA: TGCGCCAGCAGCCCTGGCGGGGGACCGACCTACAATGAGCAGTTCTTC. Its translation is CASSPGGGPTYNEQFF. The chain is built from TRBV5-1 and TRBJ2-1, with 7 bases matching TRBD2. CDR1 and CDR2 (germline): SGHRS, YFSETQ. The CDR3 contains 16 residues. The J segment lost 2 bases and the V segment lost 4 bases, leaving 9 bases of the junction unmatched.

The chain has TRBV20-1 and TRBJ2-5; no clear D. This CDR3 has 12 amino acids. V dropped 0 bases and J dropped 7 bases, with 9 bases sitting between them. Germline CDR1 DFQATT, CDR2 SNEGSKA (reference sequence). The CDR3 spells CSARDSVLTQYF. DNA for the CDR3: TGCAGTGCTAGAGACTCCGTTTTGACCCAGTACTTC.

This clonotype has just a few counts. The gene calls are TRBV5-1 and TRBJ2-7; the D call may be TRBD1 or TRBD2 (5 bases each). Between the trimmed V and J ends, which lost 0 bases and 3 bases, there was a span of 13 bases. Per the germline V gene, CDR1 is SGHRS and CDR2 is YFSETQ. The CDR3 contains 15 residues. The DNA for the CDR3 is TGCGCCAGCAGCTTGGCCGGGGCGGTGGTCTACGAGCAGTACTTC. Translated: CASSLAGAVVYEQYF.

In this sample, this clonotype turned up a few times. The chain couples TRBV20-1 to TRBJ2-5, with 8 bases matching TRBD2. The CDR3 spans 15 residues. Losses at the gene ends were 6 bases for V and 5 bases for J; bases not matched to a gene: 14. CDR1 is DFQATT and CDR2 is SNEGSKA in the germline V gene (reference sequence). CDR3 sequence: CSASILAGSDETQYF. The CDR3 coding sequence is TGCAGTGCCTCAATATTAGCGGGATCGGATGAGACCCAGTACTTC.

The chain has TRBV5-6 and TRBJ2-1; 7 bases line up with TRBD2. Germline values: CDR1 SGHDT, CDR2 YYEEEE. The CDR3 extends over 16 amino acids. V lost 2 bases to trimming and J lost 2 bases; unmatched junction nucleotides: 7. The CDR3 nucleotides are TGTGCCAGCAGCTTCGAGCTCGCGGGGGCCTACAATGAGCAGTTCTTC. Translated, it gives CASSFELAGAYNEQFF.

This clonotype has just a few counts. The V gene is TRBV6-2 or TRBV6-3, the J gene TRBJ2-2; 7 bases match TRBD2. Germline assignment: CDR1 MNHEY and CDR2 SVGEGT. CDR3 length equals 16 residues. The ends lost 0 bases at V and 4 bases at J; junction bases unmatched: 5. The DNA of the CDR3 is TGTGCCAGCAGTTACTCCGCGGGAGTGGGCACCGGGGAGCTGTTTTTT. Its translation is CASSYSAGVGTGELFF.

V and J are TRBV5-1 and TRBJ1-1; perhaps TRBD1 as D (5 bases). V gave up 2 bases and J gave up 1 base, with 9 bases separating them. The CDR3 sequence is 14 residues long. Germline V gives CDR1 SGHRS, CDR2 YFSETQ. CDR3: CASSFGTKNTEAFF. The CDR3 DNA reads as TGCGCCAGCAGCTTCGGGACTAAGAACACTGAAGCTTTCTTT.

A single count supports this clonotype. J is TRBJ1-1 and V is TRBV12-5; 7 bases map to TRBD1. Trimming removed 2 bases from V and 4 bases from J; junction bases left unmatched: 1. The germline V gene has CDR1 LGHNT and CDR2 FRNRAP. The CDR3 loop spans 13 amino acids. CDR3 in amino acids: CASGLKGATEAFF. The CDR3 DNA is TGTGCTAGTGGTTTGAAGGGGGCCACTGAAGCTTTCTTT.

This clonotype came up a few times. This chain uses TRBV5-1 with TRBJ2-1, with D unclear. This CDR3 contains 15 residues. The germline CDR1 and CDR2 sequences are SGHRS and YFSETQ. V was pared by 4 bases and J by 3 bases, with 14 bases between. Written as DNA, the CDR3 is TGCGCCAGCAGCCCACTGCCAGAGATCTACAATGAGCAGTTCTTC. This encodes CASSPLPEIYNEQFF.

V usage is TRBV3-1 and J usage is TRBJ2-7; D unclear. CDR3 length: 12 residues. The V gene lost 8 bases and the J gene lost 4 bases, with 12 bases spanning the gap. Germline V CDR1 and CDR2: LGHDT, YNNKEL (reference sequence). The CDR3 reads CASGNSLYEQYF. The CDR3 DNA reads as TGTGCCAGCGGAAACTCGTTATACGAGCAGTACTTC.

This clonotype occurred many times. The V and J genes are TRBV9 and TRBJ2-2, with TRBD2 identical over 9 bases. The CDR3 runs 15 residues. Germline V gene sequence: CDR1 SGDLS, CDR2 YYNGEE. Losses at the gene ends were 4 bases for V and 7 bases for J; bases not matched to a gene: 8. Here the CDR3 DNA reads TGTGCCAGCAGCTCCAGGACTAGCGTCAGCGGGGAGCTGTTTTTT. This translates into CASSSRTSVSGELFF.

This rearrangement joins TRBV29-1 to TRBJ2-3; 7 bases are a match to TRBD2. Germline V gene lookup returns CDR1 SQVTM and CDR2 ANQGSEA. Trimming at V came to 7 bases and at J to 7 bases, leaving 14 bases not matched to a gene. The CDR3 has 14 amino acids. CDR3 protein: CSAPYLAEGHTQYF. The DNA of the CDR3 is TGCAGCGCGCCCTACCTAGCGGAGGGGCATACGCAGTATTTT.

The chain combines TRBV27 with TRBJ2-5; 9 bases fit TRBD2. Losses at the gene ends were 6 bases for V and 4 bases for J; bases not matched to a gene: 12. The CDR3 has 16 residues. CDR1 MNHEY and CDR2 SMNVEV come from the germline V gene (reference sequence). The CDR3 sequence: CASSPRLAETTETQYF. In DNA, the CDR3 is TGTGCCAGCAGCCCAAGACTAGCGGAAACTACAGAGACCCAGTACTTC.

This clonotype was observed at least ten times. The rearrangement joins TRBV5-1 to TRBJ2-1; a possible D gene is TRBD2 (5 bases). V lost 2 bases, J lost 9 bases, and 12 bases lay in between. The CDR3 spans 13 residues. CDR1 is SGHRS, CDR2 YFSETQ, per germline. The CDR3 region has the DNA TGCGCCAGCAGCTTTCTGGGTGAGGGTGAGCAGTTCTTC. This encodes CASSFLGEGEQFF. The whole variable domain, filled in from reference TRBV5-1 and TRBJ2-1, reads KAGVTQTPRYLIKTRGQQVTLSCSPISGHRSVSWYQQTPGQGLQFLFEYFSETQRNKGNFPGRFSGRQFSNSRSEMNVSTLELGDSALYLCASSFLGEGEQFFGPGTRLTVL.

This clonotype was found many times. The J gene is TRBJ1-1, the V gene TRBV10-3; D unresolved. The CDR3 is 13 amino acids. V was pared by 6 bases and J by 0 bases, with 8 bases between. In germline, CDR1 is ENHRY, CDR2 SYGVKD. CDR3 loop: CAISETMNTEAFF. In nucleotides, the CDR3 is TGTGCCATCAGCGAAACTATGAACACTGAAGCTTTCTTT.

This clonotype was counted a few times. The chain carries TRBV6-4 and TRBJ2-1; a possible D gene is TRBD1 (5 bases). V was shortened by 4 bases and J by 6 bases, with 13 bases between the two germline ends. Germline CDR1 and CDR2: MRHNA and SNTAGT. This CDR3 comprises 14 residues. The CDR3 nucleotides are TGTGCCAGCAGTGGCCAGGGTGAGGTCAATGAGCAGTTCTTC. It translates to CASSGQGEVNEQFF.

In regard to this clonotype: It may be a read error: a sequence one base away is much more abundant. The chain links TRBV5-1 to TRBJ2-1, with D perhaps TRBD2 (6 bases). CDR1 is SGHRS, CDR2 YFSETQ, per germline. CDR3 size: 14 residues. CDR3 bases: TGCGCCAGCCGCTTGGAGGGATCTAACAATGAGCAGTTCTTC. Protein sequence: CASRLEGSNNEQFF. The full variable domain, its missing parts supplied by reference TRBV5-1 and TRBJ2-1, is KAGVTQTPRYLIKTRGQQVTLSCSPISGHRSVSWYQQTPGQGLQFLFEYFSETQRNKGNFPGRFSGRQFSNSRSEMNVSTLELGDSALYLCASRLEGSNNEQFFGPGTRLTVL.

This clonotype has just a few counts. The chain is built from TRBV15 and TRBJ2-3, with 7 bases lining up with TRBD1. Germline V gives CDR1 LNHNV, CDR2 YYDKDF (reference sequence). This CDR3 has 15 amino acids. V shed 5 bases and J 8 bases; nucleotides not matched to a gene: 13. The DNA of the CDR3 is TGTGCCACCAGCGGAAACAGGGGAAGGATGGTTACGCAGTATTTT. Its protein product is CATSGNRGRMVTQYF.

The table lists this clonotype with a few counts. The rearrangement links TRBV11-2 to TRBJ2-7; 7 nucleotides agree with TRBD2. The CDR3 is made up of 16 amino acids. The germline CDR1 and CDR2 sequences are SGHAT and FQNNGV. V shed 2 bases, J shed 2 bases, and the junction held 9 bases outside the gene matches. As DNA, the CDR3 is TGTGCCAGCAGCTTAAAACTAGCGAGAAGCACCTACGAGCAGTACTTC. It translates to CASSLKLARSTYEQYF.

The chain links TRBV20-1 to TRBJ1-5; D call uncertain. CDR1 and CDR2 from the germline V gene are DFQATT and SNEGSKA (reference sequence). The germline V and J ends were trimmed by 3 bases and 0 bases, with 12 bases remaining between them. The CDR3 contains 15 residues. The CDR3 here is CSASTSTGSNQPQHF. The CDR3 region has the DNA TGCAGTGCTAGCACCTCTACCGGTAGCAATCAGCCCCAGCATTTT.